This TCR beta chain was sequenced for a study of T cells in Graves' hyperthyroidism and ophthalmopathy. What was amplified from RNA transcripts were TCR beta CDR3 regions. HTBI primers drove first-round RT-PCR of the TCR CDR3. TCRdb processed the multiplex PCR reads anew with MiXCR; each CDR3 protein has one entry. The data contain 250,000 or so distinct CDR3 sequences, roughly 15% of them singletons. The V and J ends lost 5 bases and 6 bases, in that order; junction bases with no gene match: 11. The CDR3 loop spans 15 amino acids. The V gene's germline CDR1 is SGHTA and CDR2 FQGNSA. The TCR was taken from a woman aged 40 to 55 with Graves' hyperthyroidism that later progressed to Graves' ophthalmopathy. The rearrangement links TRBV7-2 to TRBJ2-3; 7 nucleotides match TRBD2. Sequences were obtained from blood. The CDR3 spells CASSNQRGYPDTQYF. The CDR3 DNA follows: TGTGCCAGCAGCAACCAGCGGGGCTACCCCGATACGCAGTATTTT.